Sequencing of this TCR beta chain was carried out in a study of shared clonotypes between healthy human individuals. Study-wide background: Every donor yielded three CD4 naive, three CD4 memory, two CD8 naive and one CD8 memory plate.

J was trimmed by 7 bases and V by 5 bases; bases with no gene match: 11. The CDR3 runs 15 residues. The V gene's germline CDR1 is SGHTA and CDR2 FQGNSA. Assay: immunoSEQ multiplex PCR; the TCRdb copy retains only in-frame clones and omits some. The table records over a million clones, under 80% of them present only once. It was into CD45RA+ naive and CD45RA-negative memory subsets that the CD4+ cells were split. This receptor was taken from a young man in good health. Sequencing was performed on memory CD4+ T cells sorted from blood. Noted subset: CD45RA-negative fraction. The chain carries TRBV7-2 and TRBJ1-5; 7 nucleotides align to TRBD1. The CDR3 DNA reads as TGTGCCAGCAGCCCCCGACAGGGATCGGAGCAGCCCCAGCATTTT. Encoded protein: CASSPRQGSEQPQHF.